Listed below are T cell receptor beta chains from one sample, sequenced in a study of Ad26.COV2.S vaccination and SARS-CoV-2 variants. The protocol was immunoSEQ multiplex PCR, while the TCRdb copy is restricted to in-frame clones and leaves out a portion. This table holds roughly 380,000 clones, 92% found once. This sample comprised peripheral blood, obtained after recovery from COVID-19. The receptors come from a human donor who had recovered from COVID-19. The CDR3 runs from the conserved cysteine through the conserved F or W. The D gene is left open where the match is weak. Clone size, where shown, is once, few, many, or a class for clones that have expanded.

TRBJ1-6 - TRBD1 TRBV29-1 TGCAGCGTCCGGAACATGGACAGGGGGAGAGATTCACCCCTCCACTTT CSVRNMDRGRDSPLHF
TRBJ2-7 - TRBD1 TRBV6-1 TGTGCCAGCAGTGAGTGGACAGGGAGCTCCTACGAGCAGTACTTC CASSEWTGSSYEQYF
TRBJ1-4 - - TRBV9 TGTGCCAGCAGCATCGACCCAGCAACTAATGAAAAACTGTTTTTT CASSIDPATNEKLFF
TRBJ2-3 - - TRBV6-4 TGTGCCAGCAGTGCGGGGGTCTCTAGCACAGATACGCAGTATTTT CASSAGVSSTDTQYF
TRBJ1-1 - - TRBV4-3 TGCGCCAGCAGCCAGGATCCAGGGGATTGGACTGAAGCTTTCTTT CASSQDPGDWTEAFF
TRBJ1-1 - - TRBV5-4 TGTGCCAGCAGTCCTCCCGGGAACACTGAAGCTTTCTTT CASSPPGNTEAFF
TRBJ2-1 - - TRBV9 TGTGCCAGCAGCGGATGGGGACAAGGTCCCTTAGGGCAGTTCTTC CASSGWGQGPLGQFF
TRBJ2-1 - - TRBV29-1 TGCAGCGTGGGATTACGTAGCTCCTACAATGAGCAGTTCTTC CSVGLRSSYNEQFF
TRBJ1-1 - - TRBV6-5 TGTGCCAGCAGTTACTTGAAAGAAGCTTTCTTT CASSYLKEAFF
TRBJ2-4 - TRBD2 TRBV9 TGTGCCAGCAGCGTAGGGACTAGCGGAAACATTCAGTACTTC CASSVGTSGNIQYF
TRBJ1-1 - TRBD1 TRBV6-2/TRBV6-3 TGTGCCAGCAGTCACAGGGGGCGCGGGACTGAAGCTTTCTTT CASSHRGRGTEAFF
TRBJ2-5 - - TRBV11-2 TGTGCCAGCAGCTTAGGGGGAGGTGAAGAGACCCAGTACTTC CASSLGGGEETQYF
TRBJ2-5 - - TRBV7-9 TGTGCCAGCAGCTTGGGGACAGAGACCCAGTACTTC CASSLGTETQYF
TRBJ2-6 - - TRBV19 TGTGCCAGTAGTATAGGCGGTCCCTCTGGGGCCAACGTCCTGACTTTC CASSIGGPSGANVLTF
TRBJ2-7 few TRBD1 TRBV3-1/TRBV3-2 TGTGCCAGCAGCCCCCAGACAGGGGGTACGGACGAGCAGTACTTC CASSPQTGGTDEQYF
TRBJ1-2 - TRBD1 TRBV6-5 TGTGCCAGCAGTTACTCGTCACAGGGGGACTACACCTTC CASSYSSQGDYTF
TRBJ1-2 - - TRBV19 TGTGCCAGTAGCTACAAGACCGCACGGTTCTACACCTTC CASSYKTARFYTF
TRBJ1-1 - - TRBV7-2 TGTGCCAGCAGCTTTTACAGAGAAGACACTGAAGCTTTCTTT CASSFYREDTEAFF
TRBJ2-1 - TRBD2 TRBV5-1 TGCGCCAGCAACCTTGCGGCGGGGGGCCCCAATGAGCAGTTCTTC CASNLAAGGPNEQFF
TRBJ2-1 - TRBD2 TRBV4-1 TGCGCCAGCAGCCGGGGGACTAGCGGGGACAGCTCCTACAATGAGCAGTTCTTC CASSRGTSGDSSYNEQFF
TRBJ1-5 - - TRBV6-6 TGTGCCAGCAGTTACGGGAGCAATCAGCCCCAGCATTTT CASSYGSNQPQHF
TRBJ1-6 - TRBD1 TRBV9 TGTGCCAGCAGCGTAGAGGGGACAGGAGGTAATTCACCCCTCCACTTT CASSVEGTGGNSPLHF
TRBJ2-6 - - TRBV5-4 TGTGCCAGCAGCTTGCCGGGGGCGGGGGCCAACGTCCTGACTTTC CASSLPGAGANVLTF
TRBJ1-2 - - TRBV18 TGTGCCAGCTCACCAAGGGACCTTGGGGGCTACACCTTC CASSPRDLGGYTF
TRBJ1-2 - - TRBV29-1 TGCAGCGTTGATGGTAGATCTGGCTACACCTTC CSVDGRSGYTF
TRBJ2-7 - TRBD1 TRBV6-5 TGTGCCAGCAGTTACTCCCGGACAGGGTTCTACGAGCAGTACTTC CASSYSRTGFYEQYF
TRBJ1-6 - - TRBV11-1 TGTGCCAGCAGCCCAGAAGGGACTACTATAGTTTCACCCCTCCACTTT CASSPEGTTIVSPLHF
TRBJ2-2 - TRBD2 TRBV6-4 TGTGCCAGCAGAGCGGGGGGGCCCACCGGGGAGCTGTTTTTT CASRAGGPTGELFF
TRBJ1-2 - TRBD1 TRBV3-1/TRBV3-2 TGTGCCAGCAGCCAAAGTGAGGGGGCCTGGGATGGCTACACCTTC CASSQSEGAWDGYTF
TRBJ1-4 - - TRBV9 TGTGCCAGCAGCGCGAGCAGCGGGGAGGAGGTTGAAAAACTGTTTTTT CASSASSGEEVEKLFF
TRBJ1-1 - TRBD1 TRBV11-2 TGTGCCAGCAGTAGGACAGGAATCATGAACACTGAAGCTTTCTTT CASSRTGIMNTEAFF
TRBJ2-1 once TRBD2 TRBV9 TGTGCCAGCAGCCCTGTCAGCGGGGGCTCCTACAATGAGCAGTTCTTC CASSPVSGGSYNEQFF
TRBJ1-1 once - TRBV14 TGTGCCAGCAGCCAAGGGGTCTGGACTGAAGCTTTCTTT CASSQGVWTEAFF
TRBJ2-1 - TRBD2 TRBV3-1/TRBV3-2 TGTGCCAGCAAGGGAGTCGGACTAGCGGGGGGGCATGAGCAGTTCTTC CASKGVGLAGGHEQFF
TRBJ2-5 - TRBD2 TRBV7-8 TGTGCCAGCAGCTATGGACTAGCACAGACCCAGTACTTC CASSYGLAQTQYF
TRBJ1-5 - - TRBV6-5 TGTGCCAGCAGTCGGGCGGTGCGGGGTCAGCCCCAGCATTTT CASSRAVRGQPQHF
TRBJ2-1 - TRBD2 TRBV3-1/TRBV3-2 TGTGCCAGCAGCCAAGATACTAGCGGGACCCGTGAGCAGTTCTTC CASSQDTSGTREQFF
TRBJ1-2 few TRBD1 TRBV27 TGTGCCAGCAGTTTATGGGGACAGGCTAGGAAGGGCTACACCTTC CASSLWGQARKGYTF
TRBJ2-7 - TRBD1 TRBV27 TGTGCCAGCAGTTTATCGGGTTCGACAGGGTCCGGAGAGCAGTACTTC CASSLSGSTGSGEQYF
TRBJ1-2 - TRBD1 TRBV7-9 TGTGCCAGCAGCCGGACAGGGAACAAGGGCTACACCTTC CASSRTGNKGYTF
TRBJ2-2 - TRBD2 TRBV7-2 TGTGCCAGCAGCTTAGGGCGGGGGGTTCGCACCGGGGAGCTGTTTTTT CASSLGRGVRTGELFF
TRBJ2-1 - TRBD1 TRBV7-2 TGTGCCAGCAGCCTGACAGGGAGCTCCTACAATGAGCAGTTCTTC CASSLTGSSYNEQFF
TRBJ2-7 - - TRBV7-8 TGTGCCAGCAGCTTAGGCCCTGGTGTTACCTACGAGCAGTACTTC CASSLGPGVTYEQYF
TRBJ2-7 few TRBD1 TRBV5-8 TGTGCCAGCAGCTCCTATACCGGGACAGGGGCCTACGAGCAGTACTTC CASSSYTGTGAYEQYF
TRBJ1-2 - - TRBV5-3 TGTGCCAGAAGCTGGGAACGGGGGGCGAACTATGGCTACACCTTC CARSWERGANYGYTF